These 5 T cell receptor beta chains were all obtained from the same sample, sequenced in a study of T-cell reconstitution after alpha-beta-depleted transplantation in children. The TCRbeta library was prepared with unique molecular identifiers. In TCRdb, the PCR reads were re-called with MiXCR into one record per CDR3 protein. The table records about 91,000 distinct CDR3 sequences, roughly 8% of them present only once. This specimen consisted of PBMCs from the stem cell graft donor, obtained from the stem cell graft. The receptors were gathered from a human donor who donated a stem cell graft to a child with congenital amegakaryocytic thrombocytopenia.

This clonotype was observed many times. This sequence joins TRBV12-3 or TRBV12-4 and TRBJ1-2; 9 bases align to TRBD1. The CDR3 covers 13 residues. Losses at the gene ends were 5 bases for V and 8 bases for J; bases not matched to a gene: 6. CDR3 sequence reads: CASSGGQGLGYTF. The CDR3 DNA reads TGTGCCAGCAGTGGGGGACAGGGTTTAGGCTACACCTTC.

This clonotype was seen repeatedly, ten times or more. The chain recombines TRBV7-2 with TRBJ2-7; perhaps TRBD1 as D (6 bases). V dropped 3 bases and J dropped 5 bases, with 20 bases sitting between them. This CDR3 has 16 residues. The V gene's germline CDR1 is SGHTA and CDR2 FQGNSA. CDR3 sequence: CASSLFGQGLTHEQYF. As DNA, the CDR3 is TGTGCCAGCAGCTTGTTCGGGCAGGGGCTTACTCACGAGCAGTACTTC.

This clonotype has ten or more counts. This CDR3 is CASRAQVTGELFF. CDR3 bases: TGTGCCAGCAGGGCACAGGTAACCGGGGAGCTGTTTTTT. The chain is built from TRBV11-3 and TRBJ2-2; possible D gene TRBD1, 5 bases. Between the trimmed V and J ends, which lost 6 bases and 5 bases, there was a span of 10 bases. The CDR3 is 13 amino acids. In germline, CDR1 is SGHNT, CDR2 YENEEA.

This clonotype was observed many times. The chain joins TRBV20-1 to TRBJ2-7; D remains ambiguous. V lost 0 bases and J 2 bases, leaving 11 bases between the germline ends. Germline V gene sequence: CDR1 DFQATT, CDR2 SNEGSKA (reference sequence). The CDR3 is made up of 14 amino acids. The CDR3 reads CSARDKGQTYEQYF. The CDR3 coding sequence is TGCAGTGCTAGAGATAAAGGGCAAACCTACGAGCAGTACTTC.

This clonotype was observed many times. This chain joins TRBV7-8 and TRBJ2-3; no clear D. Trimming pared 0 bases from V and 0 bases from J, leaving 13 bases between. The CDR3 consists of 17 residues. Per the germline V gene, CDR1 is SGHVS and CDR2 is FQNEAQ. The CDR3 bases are TGTGCCAGCAGCTTAGCAGGTTTCGGCCCTAGCACAGATACGCAGTATTTT. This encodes CASSLAGFGPSTDTQYF.